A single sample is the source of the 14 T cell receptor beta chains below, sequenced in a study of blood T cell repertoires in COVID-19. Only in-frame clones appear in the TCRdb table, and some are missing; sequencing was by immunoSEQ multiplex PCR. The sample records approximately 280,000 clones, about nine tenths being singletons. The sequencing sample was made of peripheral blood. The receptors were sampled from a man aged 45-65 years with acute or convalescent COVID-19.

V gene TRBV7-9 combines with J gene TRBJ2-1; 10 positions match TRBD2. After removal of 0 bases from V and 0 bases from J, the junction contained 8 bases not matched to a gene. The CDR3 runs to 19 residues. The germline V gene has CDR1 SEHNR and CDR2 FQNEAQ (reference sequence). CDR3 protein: CASSLAVLAGAFSYNEQFF. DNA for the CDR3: TGTGCCAGCAGCTTAGCAGTGCTAGCGGGGGCCTTCTCCTACAATGAGCAGTTCTTC.

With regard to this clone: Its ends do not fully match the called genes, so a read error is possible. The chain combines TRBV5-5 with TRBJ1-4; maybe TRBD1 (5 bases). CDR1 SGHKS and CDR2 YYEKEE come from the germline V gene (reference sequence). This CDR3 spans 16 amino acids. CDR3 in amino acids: CASSLRWRGYNEKLFF. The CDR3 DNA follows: TGTGCTAGCAGCCTCCGGTGGCGGGGGTATAATGAAAAACTGTTTTTT.

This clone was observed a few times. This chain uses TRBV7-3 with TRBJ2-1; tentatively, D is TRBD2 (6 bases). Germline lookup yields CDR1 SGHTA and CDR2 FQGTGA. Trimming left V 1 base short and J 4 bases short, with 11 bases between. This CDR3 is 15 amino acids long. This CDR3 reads CASSLSSGGYNEQFF. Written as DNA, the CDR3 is TGTGCCAGCAGCTTAAGTAGCGGAGGGTACAATGAGCAGTTCTTC.

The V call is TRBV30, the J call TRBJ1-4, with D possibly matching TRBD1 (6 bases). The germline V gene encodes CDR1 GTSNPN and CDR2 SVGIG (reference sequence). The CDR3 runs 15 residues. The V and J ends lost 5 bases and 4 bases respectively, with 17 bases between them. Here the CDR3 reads CAWSQGLGDNEKLFF. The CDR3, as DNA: TGTGCCTGGTCTCAGGGGTTAGGGGATAATGAAAAACTGTTTTTT.

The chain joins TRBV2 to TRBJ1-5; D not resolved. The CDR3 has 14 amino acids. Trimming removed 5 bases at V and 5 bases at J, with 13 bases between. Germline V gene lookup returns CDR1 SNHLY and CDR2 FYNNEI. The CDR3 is CASSSGWLDQPQHF. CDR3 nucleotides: TGTGCCAGCAGTAGCGGATGGTTAGATCAGCCCCAGCATTTT.

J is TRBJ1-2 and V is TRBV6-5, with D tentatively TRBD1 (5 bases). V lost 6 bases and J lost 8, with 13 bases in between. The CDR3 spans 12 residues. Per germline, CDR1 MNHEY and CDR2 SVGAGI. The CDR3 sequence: CASRVGVSGYTF. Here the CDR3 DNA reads TGTGCCAGCAGGGTAGGGGTGAGCGGCTACACCTTC.

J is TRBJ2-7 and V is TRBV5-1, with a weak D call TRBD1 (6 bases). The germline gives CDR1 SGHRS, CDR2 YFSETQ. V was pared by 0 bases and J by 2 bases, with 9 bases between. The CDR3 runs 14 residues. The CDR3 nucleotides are TGCGCCAGCAGCTTGGAAGGGGGACCCTACGAGCAGTACTTC. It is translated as CASSLEGGPYEQYF.

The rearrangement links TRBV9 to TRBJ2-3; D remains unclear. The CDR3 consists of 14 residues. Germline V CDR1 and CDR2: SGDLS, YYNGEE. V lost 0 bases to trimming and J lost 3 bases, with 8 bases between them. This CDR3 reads CASSVEFRTDTQYF. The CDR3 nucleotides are TGTGCCAGCAGCGTAGAGTTCAGGACAGATACGCAGTATTTT.

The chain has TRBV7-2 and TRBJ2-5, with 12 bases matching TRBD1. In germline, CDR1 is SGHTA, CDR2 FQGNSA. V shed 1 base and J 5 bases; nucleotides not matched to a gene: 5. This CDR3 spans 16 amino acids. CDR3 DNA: TGTGCCAGCAGCTTAGTAGGGACAGGGGGCGAGGAGACCCAGTACTTC. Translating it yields CASSLVGTGGEETQYF.

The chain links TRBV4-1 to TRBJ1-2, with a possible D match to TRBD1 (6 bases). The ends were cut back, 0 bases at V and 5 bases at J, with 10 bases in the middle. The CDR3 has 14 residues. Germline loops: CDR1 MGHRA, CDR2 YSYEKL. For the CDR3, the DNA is TGCGCCAGCAGCCAAGAGGAGAGGGGGTATGGCTACACCTTC. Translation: CASSQEERGYGYTF.

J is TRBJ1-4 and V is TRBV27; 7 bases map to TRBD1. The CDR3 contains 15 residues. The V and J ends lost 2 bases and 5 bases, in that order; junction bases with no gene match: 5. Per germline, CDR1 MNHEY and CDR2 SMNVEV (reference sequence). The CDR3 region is CASSLGRDRNEKLFF. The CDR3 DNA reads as TGTGCCAGCAGTTTAGGTCGGGACAGAAATGAAAAACTGTTTTTT.

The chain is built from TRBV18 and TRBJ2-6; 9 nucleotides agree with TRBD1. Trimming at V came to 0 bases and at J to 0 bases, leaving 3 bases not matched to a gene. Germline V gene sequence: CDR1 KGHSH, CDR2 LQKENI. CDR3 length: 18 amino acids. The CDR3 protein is CASSPPGQGTSGANVLTF. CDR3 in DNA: TGTGCCAGCTCACCACCGGGACAGGGAACCTCTGGGGCCAACGTCCTGACTTTC.

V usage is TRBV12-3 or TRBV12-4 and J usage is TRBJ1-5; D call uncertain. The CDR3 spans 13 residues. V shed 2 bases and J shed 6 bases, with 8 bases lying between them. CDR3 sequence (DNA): TGTGCCAGCAGTTTATCCCAAATTCAGCCCCAGCATTTT. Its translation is CASSLSQIQPQHF.

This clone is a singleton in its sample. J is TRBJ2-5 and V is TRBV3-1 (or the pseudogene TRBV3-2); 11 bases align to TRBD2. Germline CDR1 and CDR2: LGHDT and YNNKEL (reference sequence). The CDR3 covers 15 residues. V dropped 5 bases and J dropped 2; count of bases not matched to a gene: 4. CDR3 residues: CASSWGTSGQETQYF. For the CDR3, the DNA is TGTGCCAGCAGCTGGGGGACTAGCGGACAAGAGACCCAGTACTTC.